These 10 T cell receptor beta chains were all obtained from the same sample, sequenced in a study of vaccination effects on CD4 cells after COVID-19. The antigens of these receptors remain unknown. Some clones are missing from TCRdb's copy, which holds only in-frame ones; the method was immunoSEQ multiplex PCR. The sample records 55,000 to 75,000 clones, approximately 79% being singletons. Antigen-specific CD4+ T cells were expanded (with viral peptide pools) by the ViraFEST assay ahead of sequencing. Having been cultured for ten to eleven days, the cells underwent CD4+ T cell isolation. Among the vaccine recipients, none had a prior SARS-CoV-2 infection, and nucleocapsid antibodies were negative. The sequencing used CD4+ T cells from PBMCs cultured with HCoV-NL63 spike peptides, collected before COVID-19 vaccination. The receptors shown here come from a human donor who received a COVID-19 vaccine.

The V call is TRBV29-1, the J call TRBJ2-3; 7 nucleotides agree with TRBD1. The CDR3 runs 14 residues. J was trimmed by 3 bases and V by 7 bases; bases with no gene match: 10. From germline, CDR1 is SQVTM and CDR2 ANQGSEA. CDR3 amino acids: CSATGRAGTDTQYF. For the CDR3, the DNA is TGCAGCGCGACAGGGCGCGCTGGGACAGATACGCAGTATTTT.

The chain is built from TRBV4-1 and TRBJ1-5, with D possibly TRBD1 on 5 matching bases. The CDR3 covers 19 residues. V dropped 4 bases and J dropped 3 bases, with 25 bases sitting between them. Germline V gene lookup returns CDR1 MGHRA and CDR2 YSYEKL. The CDR3 is CASSRPQGEGRIYNQPQHF. DNA for the CDR3: TGCGCCAGCAGCCGACCACAAGGGGAGGGACGAATTTACAATCAGCCCCAGCATTTT.

The V and J genes are TRBV4-1 and TRBJ2-7; 9 nucleotides agree with TRBD1. The CDR3 spans 17 residues. V shed 0 bases and J 2 bases; nucleotides not matched to a gene: 8. The germline CDR1 and CDR2 sequences are MGHRA and YSYEKL. CDR3: CASSQDLERQGAYEQYV. As DNA, the CDR3 is TGCGCCAGCAGCCAAGATTTGGAACGACAGGGGGCCTACGAGCAGTACGTC.

The CDR3 DNA sequence: TGCAGCGTTGAATGGACTAGCGGATACAATGAGCAGTTCTTC. Amino acid sequence: CSVEWTSGYNEQFF. V is TRBV29-1 and J is TRBJ2-1; 10 bases fit TRBD2. Germline loops: CDR1 SQVTM, CDR2 ANQGSEA. This CDR3 region has 14 residues. J was trimmed by 4 bases and V by 2 bases; bases with no gene match: 2.

This chain joins TRBV5-1 and TRBJ2-3; tentative D call: TRBD1 (5 bases). This CDR3 is 15 amino acids long. The V and J ends lost 4 bases and 4 bases respectively, with 16 bases between them. Germline values: CDR1 SGHRS, CDR2 YFSETQ. The chain's CDR3 is CASSRVSGPPDTQYF. CDR3 bases: TGCGCCAGCAGCCGCGTGTCAGGGCCCCCAGATACGCAGTATTTT. The full variable domain, rest sourced from reference TRBV5-1 and TRBJ2-3, is KAGVTQTPRYLIKTRGQQVTLSCSPISGHRSVSWYQQTPGQGLQFLFEYFSETQRNKGNFPGRFSGRQFSNSRSEMNVSTLELGDSALYLCASSRVSGPPDTQYFGPGTRLTVL.

The chain recombines TRBV13 with TRBJ1-2, with TRBD1 matching 10 bases. V gave up 5 bases and J gave up 1 base; unmatched junction bases: 13. Per germline, CDR1 PRHDT and CDR2 FYEKMQ (reference sequence). The CDR3 totals 18 residues. The CDR3 DNA reads as TGTGCCAGCAGCCGAATTCGACAGGGGGCTAAGGGTAACTATGGCTACACCTTC. Translation: CASSRIRQGAKGNYGYTF.

This chain joins TRBV24-1 and TRBJ2-1; a possible D gene is TRBD1 (5 bases). The V end was cut by 6 bases, the J end by 3 bases, with 8 bases between. The CDR3 totals 13 residues. Looked up from germline, CDR1 is KGHDR and CDR2 is SFDVKD. The DNA for the CDR3 is TGTGCCACCAGTCAAGACAGCTACAATGAGCAGTTCTTC. The encoded protein is CATSQDSYNEQFF.

The J gene is TRBJ1-6, the V gene TRBV30; no firm D call. This CDR3 region has 14 residues. Per germline, CDR1 GTSNPN and CDR2 SVGIG (reference sequence). The germline V and J ends were trimmed by 0 bases and 8 bases, with 11 bases remaining between them. Written as DNA, the CDR3 is TGTGCCTGGAGTGTACACCTCGTTGATTCACCCCTCCACTTT. This encodes CAWSVHLVDSPLHF.

This clone has only one observation. V usage is TRBV6-5 and J usage is TRBJ1-5; no clear D. V shed 6 bases and J shed 0 bases, with 12 bases lying between them. Germline CDR1 is MNHEY and CDR2 is SVGAGI. The length of the CDR3 is 15 residues. In DNA, the CDR3 is TGTGCCAGCAGCCTGACACCTTATAGCAATCAGCCCCAGCATTTT. Encoded protein: CASSLTPYSNQPQHF.

The genes are TRBV7-2 and TRBJ1-5; unclear D gene. Per germline, CDR1 SGHTA and CDR2 FQGNSA. V was pared by 1 base and J by 4 bases, with 14 bases between. The CDR3 has 16 residues. The CDR3 is CASSLETGGGNQPQHF. In DNA form, the CDR3 reads TGTGCCAGCAGCTTAGAAACGGGCGGTGGGAATCAGCCCCAGCATTTT. The full variable domain, in which reference TRBV7-2 and TRBJ1-5 provide the parts outside the CDR3, is GAGVSQSPSNKVTEKGKDVELRCDPISGHTALYWYRQSLGQGLEFLIYFQGNSAPDKSGLPSDRFSAERTGGSVSTLTIQRTQQEDSAVYLCASSLETGGGNQPQHFGDGTRLSIL.